Listed below are T cell receptor beta chains from one sample, sequenced in a study of blood T cell repertoires in COVID-19. Method: immunoSEQ multiplex PCR; TCRdb's copy keeps in-frame clones and lacks some. This table has under 450,000 clones, 91% appearing once. Specimen: PBMCs or T cells enriched from blood (not recorded which). Receptor source: a woman aged 40 to 55 who had been exposed to COVID-19. Both conserved end residues are part of each CDR3. D genes are given only for firm matches. Clone size is not always given. Where it is, it says once, few, many or a class for expanded clones.

CDR3 protein,CDR3 DNA,V gene,D gene,J gene,clone size
CAISESGTGVDYEQYF,TGTGCCATCAGTGAGTCAGGGACAGGGGTGGACTACGAGCAGTACTTC,TRBV10-3,TRBD1,TRBJ2-7,-
CASSRTGYLSYGYTF,TGTGCCAGCAGCCGCACAGGGTACCTCTCCTATGGCTACACCTTC,TRBV5-6,-,TRBJ1-2,-
CASRPGQGMYEQYF,TGTGCCAGCAGACCGGGACAGGGGATGTACGAGCAGTACTTC,TRBV2,TRBD1,TRBJ2-7,once
CASRFSTGRLLNYGYTF,TGTGCAAGTCGCTTCTCGACAGGGAGACTACTAAACTATGGCTACACCTTC,TRBV12-2,-,TRBJ1-2,-
CASSPGPGTGGYGYTF,TGCGCCAGCAGCCCGGGTCCCGGGACAGGGGGCTATGGCTACACCTTC,TRBV5-1,TRBD1,TRBJ1-2,-
CASSKDLGGKFNEQFF,TGTGCCAGCAGCAAAGATCTGGGGGGGAAGTTTAATGAGCAGTTCTTC,TRBV21-1,-,TRBJ2-1,-
CASSPGQGVGEQYF,TGTGCCAGCAGCCCGGGACAGGGCGTAGGGGAGCAGTACTTC,TRBV5-4,TRBD1,TRBJ2-7,once
CASTWTGGYDTQYF,TGTGCCAGCACGTGGACAGGGGGCTATGATACGCAGTATTTT,TRBV6-5,TRBD1,TRBJ2-3,-
CASSRYGRGDGYTF,TGTGCCAGCTCACGATACGGGAGGGGAGATGGCTACACCTTC,TRBV18,-,TRBJ1-2,once
CSTLDYGYTF,TGCAGCACTTTGGACTATGGCTACACCTTC,TRBV29-1,-,TRBJ1-2,once
CASSIWDRKSYGYTF,TGTGCCAGTAGTATCTGGGACAGAAAAAGCTATGGCTACACCTTC,TRBV19,TRBD1,TRBJ1-2,-
CASSYWGGGSGSREQYF,TGTGCCAGCAGCTATTGGGGAGGTGGTAGCGGGAGTCGTGAGCAGTACTTC,TRBV7-2,TRBD2,TRBJ2-7,-
CASTQGPAAGELFF,TGTGCCAGCACCCAGGGTCCTGCCGCCGGGGAGCTGTTTTTT,TRBV9,-,TRBJ2-2,-
CASSPDRSGTQYF,TGCGCCAGCAGCCCGGACAGGTCTGGGACCCAGTACTTC,TRBV5-1,TRBD1,TRBJ2-5,-
CASSLSRDTEAFF,TGTGCCAGCAGTTTAAGCAGGGATACTGAAGCTTTCTTT,TRBV12-3/TRBV12-4,-,TRBJ1-1,-
CASSSGQGWTGELFF,TGTGCCAGCAGCTCTGGACAGGGATGGACCGGGGAGCTGTTTTTT,TRBV7-2,TRBD1,TRBJ2-2,-
CASSPFGDRRGSNQPQHF,TGTGCCAGCAGCCCCTTCGGGGACAGACGGGGGAGCAATCAGCCCCAGCATTTT,TRBV7-2,TRBD1,TRBJ1-5,-
CASSVAGQNSEAFF,TGTGCCAGCAGCGTAGCTGGACAGAACTCTGAAGCTTTCTTT,TRBV9,-,TRBJ1-1,few
CASSPTLTGTGGLGTQYF,TGTGCCAGCAGCCCGACTTTAACCGGGACAGGGGGTTTGGGGACCCAGTACTTC,TRBV3-1/TRBV3-2,TRBD1,TRBJ2-5,-
CASSSRDRVEKLFF,TGTGCCAGCAGCTCCCGGGACAGGGTAGAAAAACTGTTTTTT,TRBV5-6,TRBD1,TRBJ1-4,-
CASFPRLAGDYTF,TGTGCCAGCTTCCCCCGCTTGGCAGGGGACTACACCTTC,TRBV12-3/TRBV12-4,-,TRBJ1-2,-
CASSVTGNGHNEQFF,TGTGCCAGCAGCGTGACAGGGAACGGACACAATGAGCAGTTCTTC,TRBV9,TRBD1,TRBJ2-1,few
CASSEYRAGENRRYF,TGTGCCAGCAGTGAATATCGAGCGGGGGAGAACCGTCGGTATTTT,TRBV2,TRBD2,TRBJ2-3,-
CASSNSSRDRDNEQYF,TGTGCCAGCAGCAACTCTTCTAGGGACAGGGACAACGAGCAGTACTTC,TRBV21-1,-,TRBJ2-7,-
CASSVGVGRGPWELFF,TGTGCCAGCAGCGTAGGGGTGGGCAGGGGTCCGTGGGAGCTGTTTTTT,TRBV9,-,TRBJ2-2,once
CASSATGSGTDTQYF,TGTGCCAGTAGCGCAACAGGGTCGGGCACAGATACGCAGTATTTT,TRBV19,-,TRBJ2-3,-
CASRGQKATNEKLFF,TGTGCCAGCAGGGGGCAGAAGGCAACTAATGAAAAACTGTTTTTT,TRBV27,-,TRBJ1-4,-
CASGLAGEGAEAFF,TGTGCTAGTGGTTTAGCGGGGGAGGGGGCTGAAGCTTTCTTT,TRBV12-5,-,TRBJ1-1,-
CASSSGVHTEAFF,TGTGCCAGCAGCTCAGGGGTGCACACTGAAGCTTTCTTT,TRBV7-2,-,TRBJ1-1,-
CASSLYVDRGAGYTF,TGTGCCAGCAGCCTGTATGTGGACAGGGGTGCCGGCTACACCTTC,TRBV3-1/TRBV3-2,TRBD1,TRBJ1-2,-
CASTHRSGVNEQFF,TGTGCCAGTACTCATAGGTCGGGTGTCAATGAGCAGTTCTTC,TRBV19,-,TRBJ2-1,-
CASSIDLWDTGSGNTIYF,TGTGCCAGTAGTATAGATCTATGGGACACGGGCTCTGGAAACACCATATATTTT,TRBV19,-,TRBJ1-3,-
CASSQGGGAYNEQFF,TGTGCCAGCAGCCAAGGCGGGGGGGCCTACAATGAGCAGTTCTTC,TRBV3-1/TRBV3-2,TRBD2,TRBJ2-1,-
CASVAGGTDTQYF,TGTGCCAGCGTAGCGGGGGGCACAGATACGCAGTATTTT,TRBV11-2,TRBD2,TRBJ2-3,-
CASSLTGGGNTIYF,TGTGCCAGCAGCCTAACAGGGGGTGGAAACACCATATATTTT,TRBV11-2,TRBD1,TRBJ1-3,-
CASSIQGTSGMKQFF,TGTGCCAGCAGCATTCAGGGGACTAGCGGCATGAAGCAGTTCTTC,TRBV11-2,TRBD2,TRBJ2-1,-
CASSRGTEAFF,TGTGCCAGTTCCCGAGGGACTGAAGCTTTCTTT,TRBV19,-,TRBJ1-1,once
CASTRTGNTEAFF,TGTGCCAGTACTCGGACAGGGAACACTGAAGCTTTCTTT,TRBV19,TRBD1,TRBJ1-1,-
CATSDSTGLSYNEQFF,TGTGCCACCAGTGATTCGACAGGCCTCTCCTACAATGAGCAGTTCTTC,TRBV24-1,-,TRBJ2-1,-
CASSPRTGWYNEQFF,TGTGCCAGCAGCCCGAGGACAGGGTGGTACAATGAGCAGTTCTTC,TRBV3-1/TRBV3-2,TRBD1,TRBJ2-1,-
CATSDPTQDSGGLTDTQYF,TGTGCCACCAGTGACCCAACACAAGATTCAGGGGGGTTAACAGATACGCAGTATTTT,TRBV24-1,-,TRBJ2-3,-
CASPQDVGFGNTEAFF,TGTGCCAGTCCTCAGGATGTCGGTTTTGGGAACACTGAAGCTTTCTTT,TRBV25-1,-,TRBJ1-1,-
CASSPGTANTEAFF,TGTGCCAGCAGCCCCGGGACAGCTAACACTGAAGCTTTCTTT,TRBV6-5,TRBD1,TRBJ1-1,-
CASSYLPLGQSGQPQHF,TGTGCCAGCAGTTACTTACCTCTGGGGCAATCCGGGCAGCCCCAGCATTTT,TRBV6-2/TRBV6-3,-,TRBJ1-5,-
CASSLYRGLGNTIYF,TGTGCCAGCAGTTTATACAGGGGGCTTGGAAACACCATATATTTT,TRBV28,TRBD1,TRBJ1-3,-
CASSFLRTGGNTEAFF,TGTGCCAGCAGCTTTCTCAGGACAGGGGGGAACACTGAAGCTTTCTTT,TRBV7-2,TRBD1,TRBJ1-1,-
CASRLGMTSGSQETQYF,TGTGCCAGCAGGTTGGGGATGACTAGCGGGAGCCAAGAGACCCAGTACTTC,TRBV7-9,TRBD2,TRBJ2-5,-
CASSIMGGAGRTEAFF,TGTGCCAGTAGTATAATGGGGGGGGCAGGGAGGACTGAAGCTTTCTTT,TRBV19,-,TRBJ1-1,many